Listed below are T cell receptor beta chains from one sample, sequenced in a study of memory B cells and T cells in multiple sclerosis. TCRdb's table, derived via immunoSEQ multiplex PCR, lists solely in-frame clones and lacks some. The data contain some 49,000 clones, roughly four fifths of them singletons. These receptors lack a known antigen. Sequenced sample: PBMCs from blood kept in culture. The receptor set was obtained from a human donor with multiple sclerosis. Both conserved end residues are part of each CDR3. A D gene is named only where the DNA matches it firmly.

>TRBV7-2|.|12
CASSIAGAGYTF
>TRBV5-4|TRBD1|16
CASSGAGTGSGNTIYF
>TRBV9|.|14
CASSLGRTGNTIYF
>TRBV7-2|.|15
CASSFRIREGSPLHF
>TRBV9|TRBD1|13
CASSGQGSDTQYF
>TRBV28|.|13
CASRRTGNYGYTF
>TRBV7-3|TRBD1|17
CASSRLGQGMNTGELFF
>TRBV5-1|.|13
CASSLGLDGELFF
>TRBV2|TRBD1|14
CASSPGQGAYGYTF
>TRBV18|TRBD1|16
CASSAQTGSTNEKLFF
>TRBV10-3|TRBD1|13
CATGGTAGNTIYF
>TRBV29-1|.|14
CSVGGGRPTDTQYF